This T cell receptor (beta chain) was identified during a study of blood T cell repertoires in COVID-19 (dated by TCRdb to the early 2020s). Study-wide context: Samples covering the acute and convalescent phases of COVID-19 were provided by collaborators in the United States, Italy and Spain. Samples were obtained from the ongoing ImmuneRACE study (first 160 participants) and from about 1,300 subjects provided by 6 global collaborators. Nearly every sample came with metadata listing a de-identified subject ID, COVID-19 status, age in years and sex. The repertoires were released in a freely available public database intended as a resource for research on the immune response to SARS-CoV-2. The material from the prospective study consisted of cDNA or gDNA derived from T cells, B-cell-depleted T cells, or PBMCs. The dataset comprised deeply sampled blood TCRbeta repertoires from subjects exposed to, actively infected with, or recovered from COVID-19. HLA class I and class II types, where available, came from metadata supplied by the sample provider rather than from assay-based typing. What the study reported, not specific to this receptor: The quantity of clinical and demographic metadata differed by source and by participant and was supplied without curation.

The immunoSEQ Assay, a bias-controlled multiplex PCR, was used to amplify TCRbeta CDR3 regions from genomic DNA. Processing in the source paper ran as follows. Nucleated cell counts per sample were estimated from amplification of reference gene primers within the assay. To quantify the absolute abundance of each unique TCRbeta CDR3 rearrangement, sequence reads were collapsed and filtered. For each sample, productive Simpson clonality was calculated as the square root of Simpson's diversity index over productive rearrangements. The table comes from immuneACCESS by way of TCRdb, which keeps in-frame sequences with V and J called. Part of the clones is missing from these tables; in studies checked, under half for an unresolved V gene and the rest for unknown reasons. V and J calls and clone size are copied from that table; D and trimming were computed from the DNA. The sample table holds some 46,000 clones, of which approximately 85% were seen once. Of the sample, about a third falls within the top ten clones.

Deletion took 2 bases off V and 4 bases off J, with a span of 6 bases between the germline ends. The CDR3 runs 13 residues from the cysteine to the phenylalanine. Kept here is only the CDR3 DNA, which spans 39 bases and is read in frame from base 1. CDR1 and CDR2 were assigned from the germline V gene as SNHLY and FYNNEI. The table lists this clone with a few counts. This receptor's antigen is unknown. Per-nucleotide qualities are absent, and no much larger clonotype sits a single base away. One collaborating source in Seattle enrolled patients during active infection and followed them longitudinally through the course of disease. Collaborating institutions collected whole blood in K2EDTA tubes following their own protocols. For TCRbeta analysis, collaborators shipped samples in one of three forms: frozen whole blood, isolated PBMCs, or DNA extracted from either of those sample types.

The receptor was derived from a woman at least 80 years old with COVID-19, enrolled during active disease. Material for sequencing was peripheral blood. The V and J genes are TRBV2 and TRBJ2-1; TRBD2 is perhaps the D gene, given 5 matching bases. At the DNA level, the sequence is TGTGCCAGCAGTGAACGGAGGTACAATGAGCAGTTCTTC. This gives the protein CASSERRYNEQFF.